This TCR beta chain was profiled in a study of cytomegalovirus exposure and HLA in healthy donors. Study details: One earlier analysis, a look at 200 million or so T cells, found some 110 million unique TCR beta sequences. Study conclusions and caveats: High sensitivity and specificity were reportedly achieved when the classifier diagnosed cytomegalovirus status.

V lost 3 bases and J lost 6, with 11 bases in between. Per germline, CDR1 SGHAT and CDR2 FQNNGV. The CDR3 extends over 13 amino acids. The primer mix had 60 Vbeta and 13 Jbeta primers. Sequencing used immunoSEQ multiplex PCR; TCRdb keeps in-frame clones, though not all of them. In the table there are some 130,000 clones, 87% of which are singletons. Comment on this clone: Its antigen remains unidentified. The sample carries other DNA sequences with the same CDR3.

The sequence was obtained from a woman in her 30s in good health and CMV-seronegative. The sample taken for sequencing was PBMCs. The J gene is TRBJ1-1, the V gene TRBV11-2; D not certain. The CDR3 region has the DNA TGTGCCAGCAGCTTTGCGGGTTCACCTGAAGCTTTCTTT. It yields the protein CASSFAGSPEAFF.